This T cell receptor beta chain was recovered during a study of blood T cells in healthy people across ages. Combining a sample-barcoded 5' primer with a J-beta primer mix, a second PCR ran for about 6 to 12 cycles. One entry per CDR3 protein, called by TCRdb with MiXCR from the 5' RACE reads. The sample consists of 650,000 or so distinct CDR3 sequences, about 50% of them appearing once. V lost 4 bases and J lost 0, with 10 bases in between. The V gene's germline CDR1 is MNHEY and CDR2 SMNVEV (reference sequence). CDR3 length: 15 residues. The rearrangement links TRBV27 to TRBJ2-4, with D unclear. The sequencing sample was made of blood. This sequence was found in an elderly woman in good health. The CDR3 protein is CASSYIPRAKNIQYF. The CDR3 DNA reads as TGTGCCAGCAGTTATATCCCCCGAGCCAAAAACATTCAGTACTTC.